These 29 T cell receptor beta chains share one sample of origin, sequenced in a study of CD8 T cells in ankylosing spondylitis. TCRdb re-analysed the 5' RACE reads in MiXCR, keeping a single row per CDR3 protein. The sample has 200,000 to 250,000 distinct CDR3 sequences, roughly a tenth seen once. Sample: blood, either unsorted or a sorted T cell fraction (not recorded which). The receptors were gathered from a male donor with ankylosing spondylitis or in good health (not recorded which).

This clonotype was seen ten or more times. The chain is built from TRBV12-3 or TRBV12-4 and TRBJ2-2, with 9 bases aligning to TRBD1. The CDR3 has 16 residues. V gave up 1 base and J gave up 2 bases; unmatched junction bases: 2. CDR3 sequence reads: CASSLGGQGNTGELFF. Written as DNA, the CDR3 is TGTGCCAGCAGTTTAGGGGGACAGGGAAACACCGGGGAGCTGTTTTTT.

The table lists this clonotype with many counts. The chain links TRBV5-1 to TRBJ2-5; 8 bases line up with TRBD2. The germline V gene has CDR1 SGHRS and CDR2 YFSETQ. V lost 0 bases, J lost 4 bases, and 5 bases stayed unmatched. This CDR3 spans 15 amino acids. The CDR3, as DNA: TGCGCCAGCAGCTTGGCAGCGGGGGATGGAGAGACCCAGTACTTC. This sequence encodes CASSLAAGDGETQYF.

This clonotype was picked up a small number of times. This chain joins TRBV11-1 and TRBJ2-7; D is perhaps TRBD2 (5 bases). Trimming pared 6 bases from V and 2 bases from J, leaving 14 bases between. CDR1 and CDR2 from the germline V gene are SGHAT and FQDESV (reference sequence). The CDR3 sequence is 14 residues long. CDR3 coding DNA: TGTGCCAGCAGTTCTGGGAGCATTCCCTACGAGCAGTACTTC. It specifies CASSSGSIPYEQYF.

This clonotype turned up a few times. This chain connects TRBV27 to TRBJ2-2, with D unresolved. This CDR3 region has 17 residues. Trimming removed 5 bases from V and 1 base from J, with 17 bases in between. Germline CDR1 MNHEY, CDR2 SMNVEV (reference sequence). CDR3 in DNA: TGTGCCAGCAGTCACAGACTGGCCCCTGGGAACACCGGGGAGCTGTTTTTT. It encodes CASSHRLAPGNTGELFF.

The genes are TRBV19 and TRBJ1-5; a possible D gene is TRBD1 (5 bases). CDR1 and CDR2 from the germline V gene are LNHDA and SQIVND (reference sequence). V shed 3 bases and J shed 1 base, with 13 bases lying between them. The CDR3 has 16 amino acids. CDR3 region: CASSILTGRSNQPQHF. The CDR3 region has the DNA TGTGCCAGTAGTATCTTAACAGGACGAAGCAATCAGCCCCAGCATTTT.

The chain couples TRBV30 to TRBJ1-1; perhaps TRBD1 as D (6 bases). Germline CDR1 is GTSNPN and CDR2 is SVGIG (reference sequence). This CDR3 is 12 amino acids long. Trimming shortened V by 5 bases and J by 3 bases, and 10 bases separated the two germline ends. The CDR3 coding sequence is TGTGCCTGGTCCAGGGGCGACACTGAAGCTTTCTTT. Translating it yields CAWSRGDTEAFF.

The chain carries TRBV5-1 and TRBJ1-1; perhaps TRBD1 as D (6 bases). The CDR3 is 13 residues long. Trimming cost V 2 bases and J 10 bases, with 15 bases left between them. CDR1 and CDR2 (germline): SGHRS, YFSETQ. CDR3 nucleotide sequence: TGCGCCAGCAGCTTAGGGGGGGCCGCTGGAGCTTTCTTT. Amino acid sequence: CASSLGGAAGAFF.

This clonotype came up many times. The chain carries TRBV5-1 and TRBJ2-2, with D tentatively TRBD2 (5 bases). Trimming removed 4 bases from V and 2 bases from J, with 15 bases in between. The CDR3 is made up of 16 amino acids. In germline, CDR1 is SGHRS, CDR2 YFSETQ. CDR3 nucleotides: TGCGCCAGCAGCCCAGAACGGGGTGTAAACACCGGGGAGCTGTTTTTT. It yields the protein CASSPERGVNTGELFF.

This clonotype was recorded many times. The chain is built from TRBV6-5 and TRBJ1-1; D possibly corresponds to TRBD1 (6 bases). The CDR3 consists of 12 residues. V was clipped by 6 bases and J by 7 bases, with 12 bases between them. Germline CDR1 MNHEY, CDR2 SVGAGI. CDR3 sequence (DNA): TGTGCCAGCAGGCAACAGGGTGGTGAAGCTTTCTTT. Encoded protein: CASRQQGGEAFF.

This clonotype showed up many times. This chain joins TRBV12-3 or TRBV12-4 and TRBJ2-5; 8 bases are a match to TRBD2. CDR3 size: 15 residues. The junction had 11 bases not matched to a gene; V was cut back by 6 bases and J by 5 bases. CDR3 region: CASSRDSGGPETQYF. Written as DNA, the CDR3 is TGTGCCAGCAGCCGCGACTCGGGGGGGCCGGAGACCCAGTACTTC.

CDR3 in amino acids: CSARDWTEQETQYF. As DNA, the CDR3 is TGCAGTGCTAGAGATTGGACAGAGCAAGAGACCCAGTACTTC. This chain uses TRBV20-1 with TRBJ2-5; tentatively, D is TRBD1 (6 bases). Trimming removed 0 bases at V and 2 bases at J, with 10 bases between. Germline V CDR1 and CDR2: DFQATT, SNEGSKA (reference sequence). This CDR3 is built from 14 residues.

This clonotype was observed at least ten times. V and J are TRBV3-1 and TRBJ2-7, with TRBD2 matching over 7 bases. Germline V gene sequence: CDR1 LGHDT, CDR2 YNNKEL (reference sequence). The CDR3 is made up of 13 amino acids. J was trimmed by 2 bases and V by 4 bases; bases with no gene match: 2. Written as DNA, the CDR3 is TGTGCCAGCAGCCGCGGGGGAACCTACGAGCAGTACTTC. Its translation is CASSRGGTYEQYF.

This CDR3 is CSGGLGGDEQYF. CDR3 DNA: TGCAGTGGAGGGTTGGGAGGGGACGAGCAGTACTTC. The chain uses TRBV20-1 and TRBJ2-7; 7 bases match TRBD2. The V and J ends lost 7 bases and 5 bases, in that order; junction bases with no gene match: 8. CDR1 is DFQATT, CDR2 SNEGSKA, per germline (reference sequence). The CDR3 is made up of 12 amino acids.

This chain uses TRBV20-1 with TRBJ1-4; no reliable D call. With 3 bases removed from V and 0 bases from J, the gap between germline ends came to 11 bases. Germline lookup yields CDR1 DFQATT and CDR2 SNEGSKA (reference sequence). The CDR3 loop spans 15 amino acids. The CDR3 nucleotides are TGCAGTGCTAGGGCAAGGGTCGCAACTAATGAAAAACTGTTTTTT. This codes for CSARARVATNEKLFF.

CDR3 amino acids: CSASPRRLETQYF. The CDR3 DNA sequence: TGCAGTGCTAGCCCCCGGAGACTGGAGACCCAGTACTTC. The chain recombines TRBV20-1 with TRBJ2-5, with no clear D. Trimming pared 3 bases from V and 5 bases from J, leaving 13 bases between. The germline CDR1 and CDR2 sequences are DFQATT and SNEGSKA (reference sequence). The CDR3 spans 13 residues.

This clonotype was recorded a few times. The chain carries TRBV10-3 and TRBJ2-1; D possibly corresponds to TRBD1 (6 bases). The ends were cut back, 11 bases at V and 4 bases at J, with 15 bases in the middle. The length of the CDR3 is 13 residues. Germline V gene data show CDR1 as ENHRY and CDR2 as SYGVKD. CDR3 protein: CASNFGQYNEQFF. CDR3 sequence (DNA): TGTGCCTCCAACTTTGGACAGTACAATGAGCAGTTCTTC.

The V and J genes are TRBV20-1 and TRBJ1-5; 8 bases map to TRBD1. The CDR3 spans 14 residues. The germline V gene encodes CDR1 DFQATT and CDR2 SNEGSKA (reference sequence). The V segment lost 2 bases and the J segment 1 base; nucleotides outside the gene matches: 1. CDR3 DNA sequence: TGCAGTGCTAGACGACAGGGGAGCAATCAGCCCCAGCATTTT. Translation gives CSARRQGSNQPQHF.

This clonotype was observed at least ten times. V gene TRBV7-2 combines with J gene TRBJ1-2; TRBD1 aligns across 9 bases. This CDR3 has 14 amino acids. Germline assignment: CDR1 SGHTA and CDR2 FQGNSA. Trimming removed 3 bases from V and 7 bases from J; junction bases left unmatched: 6. The CDR3 nucleotides are TGTGCCAGCAGCTTCAACACAGGGGGCCTTGGCTACACCTTC. Translation gives CASSFNTGGLGYTF.

The gene calls are TRBV20-1 and TRBJ2-2, with a tentative D call TRBD1 (6 bases). Trimming took off 0 bases at V and 1 base at J, with 15 bases between the two ends. This CDR3 has 17 amino acids. Germline CDR1 and CDR2: DFQATT and SNEGSKA (reference sequence). The CDR3 loop reads CSARDVDSPRNTGELFF. Written as DNA, the CDR3 is TGCAGTGCTAGAGACGTGGACAGCCCAAGGAACACCGGGGAGCTGTTTTTT.

This clonotype has at least ten counts. The chain is built from TRBV20-1 and TRBJ2-3, with 10 bases lining up with TRBD2. Germline V gene data show CDR1 as DFQATT and CDR2 as SNEGSKA (reference sequence). The length of the CDR3 is 17 residues. Trimming removed 5 bases from V and 1 base from J; junction bases left unmatched: 12. This chain's CDR3 is CSAASGGAASGTDTQYF. The CDR3 region has the DNA TGCAGTGCTGCCAGCGGGGGGGCGGCTAGTGGCACAGATACGCAGTATTTT.

In this sample, this clonotype turned up a few times. The V call is TRBV6-5, the J call TRBJ1-1; D call uncertain. CDR3 size: 14 residues. The ends were cut back, 2 bases at V and 0 bases at J, with 7 bases in the middle. Germline V gene lookup returns CDR1 MNHEY and CDR2 SVGAGI. DNA of the CDR3: TGTGCCAGCAGTTACGCCGATTTGAACACTGAAGCTTTCTTT. Translated: CASSYADLNTEAFF.

This clonotype occurred many times. The chain couples TRBV9 to TRBJ2-7; D is unresolved. Trimming left V 3 bases short and J 0 bases short, with 16 bases between. CDR1 SGDLS and CDR2 YYNGEE come from the germline V gene. This CDR3 has 16 amino acids. DNA for the CDR3: TGTGCCAGCAGCGAGAGAGAAGGATGGAGCTCCTACGAGCAGTACTTC. This encodes CASSEREGWSSYEQYF.

This clonotype was counted at least ten times. The chain joins TRBV5-1 to TRBJ2-1; TRBD1 is a possible D gene (6 bases). Germline V CDR1 and CDR2: SGHRS, YFSETQ. The CDR3 sequence is 14 residues long. With 0 bases removed from V and 6 bases from J, the gap between germline ends came to 10 bases. The chain's CDR3 is CASSLDRVGNEQFF. The CDR3 nucleotides are TGCGCCAGCAGCTTGGACAGGGTGGGCAATGAGCAGTTCTTC.

This clonotype was detected only a few times. CDR3 DNA sequence: TGTGCCTGGACCAACTCCGGGACAGGGGGCTTTAACGAGCAGTACTTC. It yields the protein CAWTNSGTGGFNEQYF. This chain links TRBV30 with TRBJ2-7, with 12 positions matching TRBD1. The ends lost 4 bases at V and 5 bases at J; junction bases unmatched: 12. CDR3 length: 16 amino acids. Germline CDR1 reads GTSNPN; CDR2 reads SVGIG (reference sequence).

This clonotype was seen a few times. The chain recombines TRBV5-1 with TRBJ2-3, with D unresolved. The CDR3 contains 15 residues. Trimming removed 9 bases at V and 0 bases at J, with 17 bases between. Per germline, CDR1 SGHRS and CDR2 YFSETQ. CDR3 bases: TGCGCCACCAGAAATGTGGTGGGGAGCACAGATACGCAGTATTTT. This gives the protein CATRNVVGSTDTQYF.

This clonotype was picked up a small number of times. V is TRBV24-1 and J is TRBJ2-1, with TRBD2 matching over 9 bases. The length of the CDR3 is 16 residues. V shed 1 base and J 3 bases; nucleotides not matched to a gene: 3. Germline CDR1 KGHDR, CDR2 SFDVKD. CDR3 nucleotides: TGTGCCACCAGTGATTTTATAGCGGGGGTCTACAATGAGCAGTTCTTC. The encoded protein is CATSDFIAGVYNEQFF.

This clonotype was seen more than once but under ten times. The chain recombines TRBV12-3 or TRBV12-4 with TRBJ2-1, with a weak D call TRBD2 (7 bases). The CDR3 sequence is 13 residues long. CDR3 DNA sequence: TGTGCGGGGGGGCGGGTCGGACGCAATGAGCAGTTCTTC. As protein: CAGGRVGRNEQFF.

This clonotype was observed a few times. The genes are TRBV20-1 and TRBJ2-3, with 13 bases identical to TRBD2. There are 15 residues in the CDR3. The V gene's germline CDR1 is DFQATT and CDR2 SNEGSKA (reference sequence). For the CDR3, the DNA is TGCACTACTAGCGGGGGGGCTGGGCGCACAGATACGCAGTATTTT. Its translation is CTTSGGAGRTDTQYF.

At least ten counts were recorded for this clonotype. This chain joins TRBV20-1 and TRBJ2-4, with TRBD2 matching over 8 bases. This CDR3 region has 16 residues. Germline CDR1 and CDR2: DFQATT and SNEGSKA (reference sequence). Losses at the gene ends were 3 bases for V and 4 bases for J; bases not matched to a gene: 11. The CDR3 spells CSASHQAGDGKNIQYF. As DNA, the CDR3 is TGCAGTGCTAGTCATCAAGCGGGAGATGGGAAAAACATTCAGTACTTC.